The 15 T cell receptor beta chains in this list originate from one sample, sequenced in a study of blood T cell repertoires in COVID-19. Only in-frame clones appear in the TCRdb table, and some are missing; sequencing was by immunoSEQ multiplex PCR. Of around 210,000 clones listed, more than 80% are singletons. The sequenced sample consisted of peripheral blood. The receptor set was obtained from a woman aged 80 or older with COVID-19, enrolled during active disease.

This rearrangement joins TRBV3-1 (or the pseudogene TRBV3-2) to TRBJ2-5; 11 nucleotides agree with TRBD2. This CDR3 region has 15 residues. Germline V gene data show CDR1 as LGHDT and CDR2 as YNNKEL (reference sequence). V lost 2 bases and J lost 4; bases outside the gene matches: 3. CDR3 in amino acids: CASSQSGLAVETQYF. The CDR3 bases are TGTGCCAGCAGCCAATCGGGACTAGCGGTAGAGACCCAGTACTTC.

The V and J genes are TRBV6-1 and TRBJ1-3; unclear D gene. Between the trimmed V and J ends, which lost 3 bases and 2 bases, there was a span of 14 bases. Germline V CDR1 and CDR2: MNHNS, SASEGT. The CDR3 is 16 residues long. This chain's CDR3 is CASSDLPRGPGNTIYF. The CDR3 DNA is TGTGCCAGCAGTGACCTCCCACGAGGTCCTGGAAACACCATATATTTT.

At least ten counts were recorded for this clone. The chain links TRBV2 to TRBJ2-1; 9 positions agree with TRBD2. Germline V CDR1 and CDR2: SNHLY, FYNNEI. The CDR3 is made up of 15 amino acids. The V gene end was trimmed by 3 bases and the J gene end by 10 bases; junction bases not matched to a gene: 10. The CDR3, as DNA: TGTGCCAGCAGTGATCCCGCGGGAGGGTACATGGAGCAGTTCTTC. This codes for CASSDPAGGYMEQFF.

This rearrangement joins TRBV7-8 to TRBJ2-7; the match to TRBD1 covers 9 bases. The trim removed 1 base at V and 9 bases at J, leaving 13 bases unmatched. This CDR3 has 16 residues. Germline CDR1 SGHVS, CDR2 FQNEAQ. In nucleotides, the CDR3 is TGTGCCAGCAGCTTAGTAGCCGGGACAGGGTCTACGAGGCAGTACTTC. Its protein is CASSLVAGTGSTRQYF.

The chain employs TRBV7-2 and TRBJ1-1, with 9 positions matching TRBD1. The CDR3 contains 13 residues. V lost 5 bases, J lost 7 bases, and 5 bases stayed unmatched. Looked up from germline, CDR1 is SGHTA and CDR2 is FQGNSA. The CDR3, as DNA: TGTGCCAGCAGCAAAATGACAGGGGGTGAAGCTTTCTTT. Encoded protein: CASSKMTGGEAFF.

This chain connects TRBV1 to TRBJ2-3; the D call TRBD2 from the table was never checked on the DNA. TRBV1 is recorded as a pseudogene. The CDR3 sequence is 15 residues long. CDR3 amino acids: CTSQTTSGRFDTQYF. The CDR3 nucleotides read TGCACCAGCCAAACCACTAGCGGGAGGTTTGATACGCAGTATTTT.

The chain uses TRBV6-5 and TRBJ2-7; 7 bases align to TRBD1. The J segment lost 5 bases and the V segment lost 7 bases, leaving 11 bases of the junction unmatched. CDR3 length: 14 amino acids. Germline loops: CDR1 MNHEY, CDR2 SVGAGI. The CDR3 region has the DNA TGTGCCAGCATTTATGACAGGGTTAAAGACGAGCAGTACTTC. This encodes CASIYDRVKDEQYF.

This clone was recorded only once. The rearrangement uses TRBV5-1 and TRBJ1-1, with a possible D match to TRBD1 (5 bases). V was pared by 3 bases and J by 4 bases, with 13 bases between. CDR1 and CDR2 from the germline V gene are SGHRS and YFSETQ. The CDR3 sequence is 14 residues long. The CDR3 nucleotides read TGCGCCAGCAGCTCGCAGGGATCGGGCACTGAAGCTTTCTTT. Protein: CASSSQGSGTEAFF.

The chain joins TRBV7-8 to TRBJ1-2; 9 bases match TRBD1. Trimming removed 5 bases from V and 5 bases from J; junction bases left unmatched: 3. The CDR3 extends over 13 amino acids. The V gene's germline CDR1 is SGHVS and CDR2 FQNEAQ. The CDR3 is CASSQTGGYGYTF. CDR3 DNA: TGTGCCAGCAGCCAGACAGGGGGGTATGGCTACACCTTC.

In its sample, this clone was seen once. V usage is TRBV7-2 and J usage is TRBJ2-1; D possibly corresponds to TRBD2 (5 bases). The V end was cut by 3 bases, the J end by 5 bases, with 14 bases between. Per germline, CDR1 SGHTA and CDR2 FQGNSA. The CDR3 is 15 amino acids. This chain's CDR3 is CASSFLPGTDNEQFF. The CDR3 DNA follows: TGTGCCAGCAGCTTTCTCCCGGGAACGGACAATGAGCAGTTCTTC.

DNA for the CDR3: TGCGCCAGCAGCTTGGCCGGAGGGTATAATAATTCACCCCTCCACTTT. Residues: CASSLAGGYNNSPLHF. V usage is TRBV5-1 and J usage is TRBJ1-6, with no clear D. The CDR3 spans 16 residues. Germline lookup yields CDR1 SGHRS and CDR2 YFSETQ. V lost 0 bases and J 5 bases, leaving 12 bases between the germline ends. Full variable domain (remainder filled in from reference TRBV5-1 and TRBJ1-6): KAGVTQTPRYLIKTRGQQVTLSCSPISGHRSVSWYQQTPGQGLQFLFEYFSETQRNKGNFPGRFSGRQFSNSRSEMNVSTLELGDSALYLCASSLAGGYNNSPLHFGNGTRLTVT.

CDR3 sequence: CASSLARGPNEQYF. CDR3 in DNA: TGCGCCAGCAGCTTGGCCAGGGGGCCAAACGAGCAGTACTTC. The chain carries TRBV5-1 and TRBJ2-7; TRBD1 matches at 8 bases. Looked up from germline, CDR1 is SGHRS and CDR2 is YFSETQ. Trimming removed 0 bases from V and 5 bases from J; junction bases left unmatched: 4. This CDR3 has 14 amino acids.

In DNA, the CDR3 is TGTGCCATAGGGGGGGAGTATGACGGCTACACCTTC. It yields the protein CAIGGEYDGYTF. The chain joins TRBV10-3 to TRBJ1-2; possibly TRBD1 for D (6 bases). Deletions cut 9 bases from V and 8 bases from J, with 16 bases between. CDR1 is ENHRY and CDR2 is SYGVKD in the germline V gene. The CDR3 has 12 amino acids.

The gene calls are TRBV9 and TRBJ2-5; 8 nucleotides align to TRBD2. The CDR3 is 18 residues long. CDR1 is SGDLS, CDR2 YYNGEE, per germline. Trimming cost V 0 bases and J 2 bases; bases outside gene matches: 12. CDR3 region: CASSVAGSSGTLQETQYF. The CDR3 DNA sequence: TGTGCCAGCAGCGTAGCTGGAAGTAGCGGGACCCTTCAAGAGACCCAGTACTTC.

The chain recombines TRBV3-1 (or the pseudogene TRBV3-2) with TRBJ1-1; no clear D gene. V gave up 1 base and J gave up 4 bases, with 7 bases separating them. The CDR3 length is 13 residues. The germline V gene encodes CDR1 LGHDT and CDR2 YNNKEL (reference sequence). The CDR3: CASSQVAGTEAFF. DNA of the CDR3: TGTGCCAGCAGCCAAGTAGCGGGCACTGAAGCTTTCTTT.